This section outlines one T cell receptor (beta chain) sequence together with its context. Time point specified: pre-sensitization, week 0. Described treatment: therapeutic diphenylcyclopropenone sensitization with weekly scalp DPC. This specimen belongs to a study of human T cells and chemical hapten exposure. As for the study in general: Patients, a majority of them female, were diagnosed with alopecia areata, totalis or universalis.

The germline gives CDR1 SQVTM, CDR2 ANQGSEA. This CDR3 contains 17 residues. V trimming: 5 bases; J trimming: 5 bases; junction bases outside the gene matches: 18. In TCRdb, the RACE reads were re-called with MiXCR into one record per CDR3 protein. The data contain 80,000 to 100,000 distinct CDR3 sequences, approximately 9.9% of them singletons. Sequenced material: whole blood, taken in connection with sensitization to the hapten diphenylcyclopropenone (DPC). The origin of this receptor is a woman aged 40 to 55 with alopecia areata. Some clones in this sample may be carry-over from other donors' samples. The V gene is TRBV29-1, the J gene TRBJ2-5, with 9 bases matching TRBD2. The DNA for the CDR3 is TGCAGCGTTCGCCTGGCGTGGGGACTAGCAGTTGGGGAGACCCAGTACTTC. Protein product: CSVRLAWGLAVGETQYF.